Presented here are 29 T cell receptor beta chains from one specimen sequenced in a study of CD8+CD57+ T cells in acquired aplastic anemia. The sequenced patients had an expansion of CD8+CD57+ cells seen by flow cytometry. Using genomic DNA as the template, TCR beta VDJ and CDR3 profiling was carried out. TCRdb called the reads again in MiXCR, with one record for every CDR3 protein. This table has 450,000 to 550,000 distinct CDR3 sequences, roughly 34% appearing once. Sequencing used sorted CD4+, CD8+, or CD8+CD57+ T cells (not recorded which) from PBMCs. The receptors were gathered from a human donor with aplastic anemia.

This clonotype was found a few times. J is TRBJ1-5 and V is TRBV6-2 or TRBV6-3; the D is unclear. V lost 11 bases and J lost 0, with 8 bases in between. Germline values: CDR1 MNHEY, CDR2 SVGEGT. CDR3 length: 12 residues. CDR3 sequence reads: CAAGDSNQPQHF. CDR3 coding DNA: TGTGCCGCCGGGGATAGCAATCAGCCCCAGCATTTT.

This clonotype was counted many times. This chain joins TRBV10-3 and TRBJ2-1; maybe TRBD1 (5 bases). Germline CDR1 and CDR2: ENHRY and SYGVKD. Trimming cost V 6 bases and J 2 bases, with 14 bases left between them. This CDR3 is built from 15 residues. The CDR3 DNA follows: TGTGCCATCAGCAGGCAGGGTGGTACCTACAATGAGCAGTTCTTC. It yields the protein CAISRQGGTYNEQFF.

This clonotype was observed a few times. The chain links TRBV6-1 to TRBJ2-1; TRBD2 matches 7 bases. J gave up 5 bases and V 6 bases, and 1 base lay outside the gene matches. The CDR3 totals 12 residues. Germline CDR1 and CDR2: MNHNS and SASEGT. The CDR3 spells CASRTSDNEQFF. In DNA form, the CDR3 reads TGTGCCAGCAGAACTAGCGACAATGAGCAGTTCTTC.

This sequence joins TRBV19 and TRBJ2-1, with D tentatively TRBD2 (5 bases). V lost 8 bases and J 0 bases, leaving 26 bases between the germline ends. This CDR3 has 19 residues. CDR1 is LNHDA, CDR2 SQIVND, per germline (reference sequence). The CDR3 sequence: CASLLTTRVGTSSYNEQFF. In DNA form, the CDR3 reads TGTGCCAGTCTCCTAACGACGAGGGTGGGTACGAGCTCCTACAATGAGCAGTTCTTC.

This chain joins TRBV3-1 and TRBJ2-5; the match to TRBD1 covers 7 bases. J was trimmed by 5 bases and V by 0 bases; bases with no gene match: 15. Germline CDR1 reads LGHDT; CDR2 reads YNNKEL (reference sequence). The CDR3 extends over 18 amino acids. The DNA for the CDR3 is TGTGCCAGCAGCCAAGATACGACAGGGTTTTTTCGGGTGGAGACCCAGTACTTC. Encoded protein: CASSQDTTGFFRVETQYF.

This clonotype was found many times. The genes are TRBV19 and TRBJ1-2; D gene ambiguous. V lost 10 bases and J 5 bases, leaving 14 bases between the germline ends. The CDR3 is 12 amino acids. In germline, CDR1 is LNHDA, CDR2 SQIVND (reference sequence). The CDR3 nucleotides read TGTGCCACCGTAGATAGACCATATGGCTACACCTTC. Its translation is CATVDRPYGYTF.

This sequence joins TRBV9 and TRBJ2-1; 9 positions agree with TRBD1. CDR3 length: 15 residues. The germline CDR1 and CDR2 sequences are SGDLS and YYNGEE. The V and J ends lost 0 bases and 7 bases, in that order; junction bases with no gene match: 5. CDR3 amino acids: CASSVGGQGSNEQFF. The CDR3 DNA sequence: TGTGCCAGCAGCGTAGGTGGACAGGGGTCGAATGAGCAGTTCTTC.

The chain joins TRBV10-2 to TRBJ2-1, with 10 bases that match TRBD2. Germline V gives CDR1 WSHSY, CDR2 SAAADI. V was clipped by 6 bases and J by 13 bases; unmatched bases: 6. The CDR3 length is 12 residues. CDR3 region: CASRLAGSIQFF. The CDR3 DNA sequence: TGCGCCAGCAGACTAGCGGGATCAATACAGTTCTTC.

This clonotype has just a few counts. A much larger clone lies a single base off, so this may be a read error. The chain couples TRBV29-1 to TRBJ1-1; D is uncertain. From germline, CDR1 is SQVTM and CDR2 ANQGSEA. The CDR3 contains 13 residues. V was clipped by 6 bases and J by 0 bases, with 11 bases between them. CDR3 sequence reads: CSVGNFLNTEAFF. The CDR3 DNA sequence: TGCAGCGTCGGGAACTTCCTGAACACTGAAGCTTTCTTT.

This clonotype was seen a single time. The chain uses TRBV25-1 and TRBJ2-1; 9 bases align to TRBD2. Germline CDR1 MGHDK, CDR2 SYGVNS. The CDR3 contains 16 residues. The trim removed 5 bases at V and 7 bases at J, leaving 12 bases unmatched. The CDR3 nucleotides are TGTGCCAGCAGTTCACATTTAGCGGGAGTTCGTAATGAGCAGTTCTTC. Protein sequence: CASSSHLAGVRNEQFF.

The V and J genes are TRBV25-1 and TRBJ1-2, with TRBD1 identical over 7 bases. Germline assignment: CDR1 MGHDK and CDR2 SYGVNS. J lost 3 bases, V lost 6 bases, and 7 bases had no gene match. CDR3 length equals 14 residues. The CDR3 DNA follows: TGTGCCAGCAGCCCGACAGGGATGTACTATGGCTACACCTTC. It is translated as CASSPTGMYYGYTF.

This clonotype came up many times. V and J are TRBV10-2 and TRBJ2-1; 9 positions agree with TRBD2. The germline CDR1 and CDR2 sequences are WSHSY and SAAADI. This CDR3 is built from 18 residues. The ends lost 0 bases at V and 4 bases at J; junction bases unmatched: 10. The CDR3 DNA sequence: TGCGCCAGCAGTGAGTCGAGTTGGCGGGAGGGGTTATACAATGAGCAGTTCTTC. It specifies CASSESSWREGLYNEQFF.

This clonotype was seen ten or more times. V gene TRBV24-1 combines with J gene TRBJ2-5; weak D call: TRBD1 (7 bases). V lost 9 bases, J lost 5 bases, and 15 bases lay in between. CDR1 KGHDR and CDR2 SFDVKD come from the germline V gene. The CDR3 is 13 residues long. The CDR3 coding sequence is TGTGCCACCCAGTTGACAGGGAGGGAGACCCAGTACTTC. Protein: CATQLTGRETQYF.

V is TRBV10-3 and J is TRBJ2-5, with 10 bases lining up with TRBD2. The V segment lost 10 bases and the J segment 7 bases; nucleotides outside the gene matches: 21. The CDR3 extends over 17 amino acids. CDR1 is ENHRY and CDR2 is SYGVKD in the germline V gene. CDR3 nucleotide sequence: TGTGCCAGCACCAACTCCTCCTACTTAGCGGGGGGAGGGACCCAGTACTTC. Translating it yields CASTNSSYLAGGGTQYF.

Ten or more counts support this clonotype. The rearrangement joins TRBV9 to TRBJ1-6, with a weak D call TRBD1 (6 bases). This CDR3 spans 15 amino acids. V lost 1 base and J lost 6, with 11 bases in between. Germline V gene sequence: CDR1 SGDLS, CDR2 YYNGEE. For the CDR3, the DNA is TGTGCCAGCAGCGTATTACAGGGTGTTAATTCACCCCTCCACTTT. This translates into CASSVLQGVNSPLHF.

The chain has TRBV13 and TRBJ2-4, with a tentative D call TRBD2 (5 bases). Looked up from germline, CDR1 is PRHDT and CDR2 is FYEKMQ (reference sequence). The CDR3 is 12 residues long. Trimming stripped 4 bases from V and 9 bases from J, with 10 bases between. CDR3 nucleotides: TGTGCCAGCAGCTACGCGGCGGGCATTCAGTACTTC. It yields the protein CASSYAAGIQYF.

This clonotype was seen just once. A single base separates this from a much larger clone, so it may be a read error. The chain is built from TRBV19 and TRBJ1-4; D ambiguous. The CDR3 has 12 amino acids. Germline V lookup: CDR1 LNHDA, CDR2 SQIVND (reference sequence). This CDR3 is CASSIRNDKLFF. In DNA form, the CDR3 reads TGTGCCAGTAGTATCAGAAATGATAAACTGTTTTTT. Based on the CDR3 plus reference TRBV19 and TRBJ1-4, the full variable domain is DGGITQSPKYLFRKEGQNVTLSCEQNLNHDAMYWYRQDPGQGLRLIYYSQIVNDFQKGDIAEGYSVSREKKESFPLTVTSAQKNPTAFYLCASSIRNDKLFFGSGTQLSVL.

The V and J genes are TRBV5-5 and TRBJ1-3; tentative D call: TRBD1 (5 bases). The CDR3 is 14 amino acids. The V gene's germline CDR1 is SGHKS and CDR2 YYEKEE (reference sequence). Trimming left V 0 bases short and J 7 bases short, with 11 bases between. For the CDR3, the DNA is TGTGCCAGCAGCTTGGCCGCGGAGGGGAACACCATATATTTT. This encodes CASSLAAEGNTIYF.

V gene TRBV2 combines with J gene TRBJ1-2; 7 bases agree with TRBD1. The CDR3 has 14 residues. J gave up 7 bases and V 6 bases, and 11 bases lay outside the gene matches. The germline V gene encodes CDR1 SNHLY and CDR2 FYNNEI. The CDR3 DNA follows: TGTGCCAGCAGCCGACAGGGACGAGCAAGTGGCTACACCTTC. Protein product: CASSRQGRASGYTF.

This clonotype occurred a few times. The V and J genes are TRBV5-1 and TRBJ2-7, with D possibly being TRBD2 (6 bases). The CDR3 loop spans 15 amino acids. Germline loops: CDR1 SGHRS, CDR2 YFSETQ. Trimming shortened V by 0 bases and J by 2 bases, and 12 bases separated the two germline ends. The CDR3 reads CASSLDIGGPYEQYF. CDR3 in DNA: TGCGCCAGCAGCTTGGATATCGGGGGACCCTACGAGCAGTACTTC. The variable domain in full, completed from reference TRBV5-1 and TRBJ2-7, reads KAGVTQTPRYLIKTRGQQVTLSCSPISGHRSVSWYQQTPGQGLQFLFEYFSETQRNKGNFPGRFSGRQFSNSRSEMNVSTLELGDSALYLCASSLDIGGPYEQYFGPGTRLTVT.

Points on this clonotype: A much bigger clone sits one base away, suggesting this may be a read error. Here the CDR3 omits its conserved ending phenylalanine or tryptophan, so a read error is the likely source. The genes are TRBV9 and TRBJ2-7, with 7 nucleotides matching TRBD1. Looked up from germline, CDR1 is SGDLS and CDR2 is YYNGEE. The CDR3 is made up of 14 amino acids. Losses at the gene ends were 0 bases for V and 3 bases for J; bases not matched to a gene: 3. CDR3 sequence: CASSVAGTDYEQYL. CDR3 in DNA: TGTGCCAGCAGCGTAGCGGGGACAGACTACGAGCAGTACCTC.

The chain carries TRBV7-1 and TRBJ1-3; D perhaps matches TRBD1 (5 bases). TRBV7-1 is assigned to the ORF class and has an uncertain function. The CDR3 loop spans 21 amino acids. V was shortened by 3 bases and J by 0 bases, with 27 bases between the two germline ends. The CDR3 loop is CASSSWRRGVGMSNSGNTIYF. The CDR3 DNA is TGTGCCAGCAGCTCCTGGAGGAGGGGTGTGGGGATGTCAAACTCTGGAAACACCATATATTTT.

The chain has TRBV7-2 and TRBJ2-1; D unresolved. The CDR3 is 14 residues long. Germline V gene data show CDR1 as SGHTA and CDR2 as FQGNSA. Trimming pared 0 bases from V and 9 bases from J, leaving 12 bases between. CDR3 nucleotides: TGTGCCAGCAGCTTAGCGCCAGAGGCAGGTGAGCAGTTCTTC. This codes for CASSLAPEAGEQFF.

Turning to this clonotype: A much larger clone differs by one base, so this may be a read error. V usage is TRBV7-6 and J usage is TRBJ2-7, with a tentative D call TRBD2 (5 bases). This CDR3 has 13 amino acids. Deletions cut 5 bases from V and 6 bases from J, with 14 bases between. From germline, CDR1 is SGHVS and CDR2 FNYEAQ. CDR3 sequence (DNA): TGTGCCAGCAGCAGTAGGCTCGGGGTCGAGCAGTACTTC. Translation gives CASSSRLGVEQYF.

The chain has TRBV20-1 and TRBJ2-1, with D hard to call. This CDR3 has 14 amino acids. Trimming pared 8 bases from V and 0 bases from J, leaving 14 bases between. Germline loops: CDR1 DFQATT, CDR2 SNEGSKA (reference sequence). The CDR3 here is CSKALGSSYNEQFF. Here the CDR3 DNA reads TGCAGTAAAGCCTTGGGCAGCTCCTACAATGAGCAGTTCTTC.

This clonotype was counted a few times. The J gene is TRBJ2-7, the V gene TRBV9; 12 bases fit TRBD1. Trimming removed 0 bases from V and 3 bases from J; junction bases left unmatched: 4. The CDR3 runs 16 residues. CDR1 is SGDLS, CDR2 YYNGEE, per germline. The CDR3 spells CASSVGGTGGFYEQYF. DNA of the CDR3: TGTGCCAGCAGCGTAGGCGGGACAGGGGGCTTCTACGAGCAGTACTTC.

This clonotype was counted ten times or more. A much larger clone sits a single nucleotide away, making a read error possible. Given the absence of the conserved phenylalanine or tryptophan at the CDR3 end, a read error is likely. The chain couples TRBV29-1 to TRBJ1-2; D is unresolved. V was clipped by 8 bases and J by 8 bases, with 15 bases between them. Germline V lookup: CDR1 SQVTM, CDR2 ANQGSEA. The CDR3 runs 11 residues. For the CDR3, the DNA is TGCAGCACCCGAATCGGGTTGGGCTACACCCTC. Protein product: CSTRIGLGYTL.

This clonotype was counted between two and nine times. This chain connects TRBV9 to TRBJ2-2; 11 bases align to TRBD2. J was trimmed by 6 bases and V by 4 bases; bases with no gene match: 8. This CDR3 contains 16 residues. Germline-derived CDR1 and CDR2 are SGDLS and YYNGEE. This CDR3 is CASSFRVSGGAGELFF. The CDR3, as DNA: TGTGCCAGCAGCTTTAGAGTTAGCGGGGGGGCCGGGGAGCTGTTTTTT.

This sequence joins TRBV20-1 and TRBJ1-1; TRBD1 is a possible D gene (5 bases). The CDR3 is made up of 13 amino acids. Germline V gene lookup returns CDR1 DFQATT and CDR2 SNEGSKA (reference sequence). The V end was cut by 5 bases, the J end by 6 bases, with 16 bases between. The CDR3 bases are TGCAGTGCTCTTAAGTCGGGGGTATCTGAAGCTTTCTTT. This codes for CSALKSGVSEAFF.